In its sample, the clone carrying this T cell receptor (beta chain) was seen a few times. Antigen specificity is unknown. The data stem from a study of T cells after yellow fever vaccination. There are 15 residues in the CDR3. The V segment lost 4 bases and the J segment 0 bases; nucleotides outside the gene matches: 4. The germline V gene encodes CDR1 SGHDT and CDR2 YYEEEE. Study results and caveats: Reappearing after the booster were most of the clones from primary vaccination (about 95% CD4, 85% to 90% CD8). Of the clonotypes, a small share occurred in both CD4 and CD8 compartments.

A single record per CDR3 protein comes from TCRdb applying MiXCR to the 5' RACE reads. The sample records about 140,000 distinct CDR3 sequences, about 7% being singletons. The receptor was derived from a man aged 25 to 40 who received the YFV17D yellow fever vaccine. The V gene is TRBV5-6, the J gene TRBJ2-1; 7 bases map to TRBD1. Sequences were derived from CD4+ T cells sorted from PBMCs, sampled 10 days after the yellow fever booster vaccination. CDR3 region: CASSEGQNSYNEQFF. CDR3 DNA: TGTGCCAGCAGCGAGGGACAGAACTCCTACAATGAGCAGTTCTTC.